This entry lists 20 T cell receptor beta chains sequenced from one sample in a study of cytomegalovirus exposure and HLA in healthy donors. PCR was performed using 60 Vbeta and 13 Jbeta primers. Profiled with immunoSEQ multiplex PCR; TCRdb holds only in-frame clones, not every one. This sample has more than 75,000 clones, with less than 80% found just once. Sequencing used PBMCs. These receptors were obtained from a man aged 35-49 years in good health and CMV-seropositive.

The chain is built from TRBV6-5 and TRBJ2-3, with 7 bases matching TRBD2. The CDR3 runs 14 residues. Germline trimming cut 4 bases from V and 5 bases from J; bases unmatched to any gene: 6. Germline lookup yields CDR1 MNHEY and CDR2 SVGAGI. The CDR3 nucleotides read TGTGCCAGCAGTTTAAAGCGGGGAGGAGATACGCAGTATTTT. Translation gives CASSLKRGGDTQYF.

This sequence joins TRBV28 and TRBJ2-1, with 7 bases aligning to TRBD2. The CDR3 sequence is 16 residues long. CDR1 is MDHEN, CDR2 SYDVKM, per germline. Germline trimming cut 7 bases from V and 1 base from J; bases unmatched to any gene: 10. CDR3 in amino acids: CASIPGGGSSYNEQFF. The CDR3 DNA sequence: TGTGCCAGCATCCCTGGTGGCGGGAGTTCCTACAATGAGCAGTTCTTC.

In this sample, this clone turned up a few times. The chain has TRBV2 and TRBJ1-5; 10 nucleotides agree with TRBD1. The CDR3 loop spans 14 amino acids. Germline V gene data show CDR1 as SNHLY and CDR2 as FYNNEI. Trimming at V came to 6 bases and at J to 8 bases, leaving 7 bases not matched to a gene. This CDR3 reads CASRGQGLREPQHF. For the CDR3, the DNA is TGTGCCAGCAGGGGACAGGGGTTACGAGAGCCCCAGCATTTT.

V gene TRBV9 combines with J gene TRBJ1-1; D is undetermined. The CDR3 totals 15 residues. Between the trimmed V and J ends, which lost 4 bases and 5 bases, there was a span of 18 bases. Germline CDR1 SGDLS, CDR2 YYNGEE. The CDR3 here is CASSNLGGSGTEAFF. CDR3 nucleotides: TGTGCCAGCAGCAACCTGGGAGGGAGTGGGACTGAAGCTTTCTTT. Full variable domain (outside the CDR3, taken from reference TRBV9 and TRBJ1-1): DSGVTQTPKHLITATGQRVTLRCSPRSGDLSVYWYQQSLDQGLQFLIQYYNGEERAKGNILERFSAQQFPDLHSELNLSSLELGDSALYFCASSNLGGSGTEAFFGQGTRLTVV.

In its sample, this clone was seen a few times. This chain's CDR3 is CASSLGSPLANEKLFF. In DNA form, the CDR3 reads TGTGCCAGCAGCTTGGGCAGCCCTCTGGCTAATGAAAAACTGTTTTTT. The J gene is TRBJ1-4, the V gene TRBV7-9, with no clear D. CDR1 and CDR2 from the germline V gene are SEHNR and FQNEAQ (reference sequence). The CDR3 is made up of 16 amino acids. Trimming stripped 3 bases from V and 3 bases from J, with 14 bases between.

The gene calls are TRBV28 and TRBJ1-3, with 10 bases fitting TRBD1. Germline CDR1 MDHEN, CDR2 SYDVKM. This CDR3 is 14 amino acids long. CDR3 protein: CVTRQGASGNTIYF. CDR3 DNA sequence: TGTGTCACCAGACAGGGGGCGTCTGGAAACACCATATATTTT.

This rearrangement joins TRBV30 to TRBJ1-2; possibly TRBD1 for D (5 bases). V shed 4 bases and J shed 4 bases, with 13 bases lying between them. This CDR3 contains 13 residues. Germline loops: CDR1 GTSNPN, CDR2 SVGIG (reference sequence). CDR3: CAWTRGRVYGYTF. Here the CDR3 DNA reads TGTGCCTGGACTCGAGGCAGGGTCTATGGCTACACCTTC. The full variable domain, its missing parts supplied by reference TRBV30 and TRBJ1-2, is SQTIHQWPATLVQPVGSPLSLECTVEGTSNPNLYWYRQAAGRGLQLLFYSVGIGQISSEVPQNLSASRPQDRQFILSSKKLLLSDSGFYLCAWTRGRVYGYTFGSGTRLTVV.

V usage is TRBV2 and J usage is TRBJ2-5; 7 bases map to TRBD1. V lost 4 bases, J lost 7 bases, and 15 bases stayed unmatched. The V gene's germline CDR1 is SNHLY and CDR2 FYNNEI. The CDR3 is made up of 16 amino acids. The CDR3 bases are TGTGCCAGCAGTGGGGTCAGGGGGAGAAGTTCGGGGACCCAGTACTTC. This encodes CASSGVRGRSSGTQYF.

This chain links TRBV5-6 with TRBJ1-1; D is undetermined. Germline V gene lookup returns CDR1 SGHDT and CDR2 YYEEEE. Trimming took 2 bases from V and 2 from J, leaving 13 bases between them. The CDR3 is made up of 15 amino acids. The CDR3 loop is CASSLTIFLNTEAFF. The DNA for the CDR3 is TGTGCCAGCAGCTTAACTATTTTCCTTAACACTGAAGCTTTCTTT.

This chain links TRBV7-6 with TRBJ2-5; maybe TRBD2 (6 bases). The V gene's germline CDR1 is SGHVS and CDR2 FNYEAQ. V lost 0 bases to trimming and J lost 5 bases, with 19 bases between them. The length of the CDR3 is 17 residues. In DNA form, the CDR3 reads TGTGCCAGCAGCTTAGCGGCTAGCCAGCGGGTATGGGAGACCCAGTACTTC. Its translation: CASSLAASQRVWETQYF.

The rearrangement links TRBV19 to TRBJ2-1; D is unclear. The CDR3 consists of 13 residues. Germline CDR1 LNHDA, CDR2 SQIVND (reference sequence). The ends were cut back, 5 bases at V and 2 bases at J, with 7 bases in the middle. The CDR3 DNA reads as TGTGCCAGTAGTTCTCTAGCCTACAATGAGCAGTTCTTC. It is translated as CASSSLAYNEQFF.

The chain uses TRBV7-3 and TRBJ2-3; 8 bases align to TRBD2. The junction had 3 bases not matched to a gene; V was cut back by 1 base and J by 0 bases. CDR1 and CDR2 from the germline V gene are SGHTA and FQGTGA. CDR3 length equals 16 residues. Here the CDR3 reads CASSLNSGASTDTQYF. The CDR3 DNA follows: TGTGCCAGCAGCTTAAATAGCGGGGCTAGCACAGATACGCAGTATTTT. The complete variable domain, with remaining parts taken from reference TRBV7-3 and TRBJ2-3, reads GAGVSQTPSNKVTEKGKYVELRCDPISGHTALYWYRQSLGQGPEFLIYFQGTGAADDSGLPNDRFFAVRPEGSVSTLKIQRTERGDSAVYLCASSLNSGASTDTQYFGPGTRLTVL.

Points on this clone: Other DNA sequences in this specimen translate into the identical CDR3. The chain is built from TRBV10-1 and TRBJ1-3, with unresolved D. Germline V lookup: CDR1 WNHNN, CDR2 SYGVQD (reference sequence). The CDR3 is 14 residues long. V was trimmed by 5 bases and J by 1 base, leaving 9 bases between them. The CDR3 nucleotides read TGCGCCAGCAGTCCGGGTTCTTCTGGAAACACCATATATTTT. This encodes CASSPGSSGNTIYF.

This clone was seen once. The chain links TRBV6-1 to TRBJ1-5; no reliable D call. Germline V gives CDR1 MNHNS, CDR2 SASEGT. CDR3 length equals 16 residues. Trimming took 3 bases from V and 11 from J, leaving 23 bases between them. The CDR3 nucleotides read TGTGCCAGCAGTGAGGCGGCAGCGCTGAGGAATCAAGCCCAGCATTTT. It is translated as CASSEAAALRNQAQHF.

The rearrangement uses TRBV30 and TRBJ1-1; D is possibly TRBD1 (6 bases). CDR3 length equals 14 residues. Germline-derived CDR1 and CDR2 are GTSNPN and SVGIG (reference sequence). The V end lost 0 bases, the J end lost 1 base, and 9 bases lay between the germline ends. CDR3 sequence: CAWSVDRQNTEAFF. The DNA of the CDR3 is TGTGCCTGGAGTGTAGACAGGCAGAACACTGAAGCTTTCTTT.

The chain couples TRBV28 to TRBJ2-4; 10 bases line up with TRBD1. Germline V gene lookup returns CDR1 MDHEN and CDR2 SYDVKM. J lost 4 bases, V lost 6 bases, and 0 bases had no gene match. CDR3 size: 13 residues. CDR3 amino acids: CASRGQGKNIQYF. Written as DNA, the CDR3 is TGTGCCAGCAGGGGACAGGGGAAAAACATTCAGTACTTC.

This clone has only a few counts. This chain joins TRBV19 and TRBJ1-5, with D possibly TRBD1 on 6 matching bases. This CDR3 has 14 amino acids. CDR1 is LNHDA, CDR2 SQIVND, per germline (reference sequence). The V end was cut by 5 bases, the J end by 6 bases, with 14 bases between. The CDR3 sequence is CASSPTGRGQPQHF. In DNA form, the CDR3 reads TGTGCCAGTAGTCCTACAGGGAGGGGTCAGCCCCAGCATTTT.

Comment on this clone: The same CDR3 also results from other DNA sequences found in this sample. The chain couples TRBV19 to TRBJ1-1; unclear D gene. Trimming stripped 4 bases from V and 2 bases from J, with 8 bases between. CDR3 length equals 13 residues. The V gene's germline CDR1 is LNHDA and CDR2 SQIVND (reference sequence). CDR3 in DNA: TGTGCCAGTAGTAACAGAGTTAACACTGAAGCTTTCTTT. This gives the protein CASSNRVNTEAFF. Full variable domain (rest looked up from reference TRBV19 and TRBJ1-1): DGGITQSPKYLFRKEGQNVTLSCEQNLNHDAMYWYRQDPGQGLRLIYYSQIVNDFQKGDIAEGYSVSREKKESFPLTVTSAQKNPTAFYLCASSNRVNTEAFFGQGTRLTVV.

The chain combines TRBV6-1 with TRBJ2-7; 8 nucleotides match TRBD1. CDR1 is MNHNS, CDR2 SASEGT, per germline. V lost 6 bases and J lost 4; bases outside the gene matches: 11. The CDR3 spans 15 residues. CDR3 protein: CASRTGQDRGYEQYF. The CDR3 region has the DNA TGTGCCAGCAGGACGGGACAGGATAGAGGGTACGAGCAGTACTTC.

The chain links TRBV28 to TRBJ2-7; 9 bases map to TRBD1. V shed 5 bases, J shed 3 bases, and the junction held 8 bases outside the gene matches. The germline V gene encodes CDR1 MDHEN and CDR2 SYDVKM. The CDR3 has 15 residues. CDR3 sequence reads: CASSQPGQGIYEQYF. DNA for the CDR3: TGTGCCAGCAGTCAACCGGGACAGGGTATCTACGAGCAGTACTTC.